This TCR beta chain was identified during a study of shared clonotypes between healthy human individuals (dated by TCRdb to between 2020 and 2021). Regarding the study in general: A few men and a couple of women, aged 18 to 49 years, made up the cohort. For each donor, CD4 naive and CD4 memory were each run on three plates, CD8 naive on two plates, and CD8 memory on one plate. The study deeply sequenced blood TCR repertoires of five healthy adults to estimate repertoire size and the extent of clonotype sharing between individuals. To increase sequencing depth and limit assay-specific biases, different laboratories used diverse techniques to prepare libraries and sequence TCR repertoires. Each donor's leukapheresis produced roughly between about 0.8 and 8.9 billion PBMCs.

The donors were healthy, HIV-negative adults with no recently reported acute infections or vaccinations. Every donor was a Caucasian adult residing in Nashville, Tennessee, USA. CD4+ T cells were enriched through magnetic negative selection, after which naive cells were positively selected on CD45RA and the remaining negative fraction served as the memory subset. Blood was collected by leukapheresis, and PBMCs were isolated by Ficoll-Histopaque density gradient centrifugation and then cryopreserved in liquid nitrogen vapor phase. Purity and quantity of every magnetically sorted T cell population were checked by analytical flow cytometry. From each sorted fraction, genomic DNA was isolated and quantified by UV absorbance on a Nanodrop 2000c. CDR1 and CDR2 are read off the germline V gene (reference sequence) as GTSNPN and SVGIG. The CDR3 starts with the cysteine, ends with the phenylalanine, and has 15 residues. Only the CDR3 DNA stays, 45 bases, in frame from base 1. V loses 1 base at its end and J loses 4 bases; junction bases beyond the gene matches: 3.

TCR CDR3 regions were amplified from genomic DNA by multiplex PCR using the deep immunoSEQ assay. Genomic DNA extracted from each cell subset was distributed evenly over all wells of several immunoSEQ 96-well plates, and each plate served as one replicate. Each replicate PCR for sorted subsets received 200 ng genomic DNA, equal to roughly 30,000 T cell genomes. Purified libraries were quantified with a Qubit 3.0 fluorometer, sized on a Bioanalyzer 2100, and re-quantified with the KAPA Library Quantification kit. Every immunoSEQ 96-well plate was sequenced on a separate single-read 150-cycle Illumina NextSeq 550 flow cell. Per the original workflow: The immunoSEQ output contained only junctional sequences without quality scores, so filtering could not match that applied to full-length reads. To assign V/J genes and CDR3, sequences were annotated using PyIR, a Python wrapper for IgBLAST v1.9, with IMGT germline references. Any read was removed if the V/J assignment was weak (E-value above 1e-6), the CDR3 was missing, or the read contained stop codons, out-of-frame junctions, or ambiguous translated residues. V3J clonotypes were defined as sequences sharing the same inferred V gene, J gene, and CDR3 amino acid sequence. Percentage overlap between repertoires was calculated by dividing the number of shared unique clonotypes by the size of the smaller repertoire. Repertoire richness was assessed with RTK rarefaction, the Chao1 estimator, and Recon v2.1 estimates of unobserved clonotypes. For all TCRbeta clonotypes obtained by the gDNA method from four donors, generation probabilities were computed with OLGA. The source is immuneACCESS, and TCRdb retained only in-frame sequences with V and J called. Part of the clones is not carried over; for the studies checked, unresolved V genes explain less than half of this, and the remainder is unexplained. D and trimming were read from the DNA, whereas the V and J calls and clone size are those reported in that table. This sample comprises roughly 2 million clones, around 95% of them detected only once. Around 0.13% of the sample goes to the ten largest clones.

Concerning this clone: Its antigen is still unknown. Base qualities are not recorded, but no much larger clone differs from it by a single base. The sample has other DNA sequences that encode this CDR3 too.

Study-level results and caveats: Pairwise subsampling led to the expectation that sequencing depth would affect the degree of clonotype sharing among donors. Even with the large sequencing depth, rarefaction of the sorted-subset datasets indicated that sequencing was incomplete. Sharing across a few donors was observed for around 4.8% of naive CD4, 3.5% of naive CD8, 2.3% of memory CD4, and roughly 0.43% of memory CD8 clonotypes. Clonotypes shared by all four sorted-subset donors showed higher generation probabilities than non-shared clonotypes. Naive subsets generally had larger estimated clonotype richness than memory subsets did. Because the study included a small number of donors, the genetic and exposure-history diversity represented was limited. Sampling was restricted to blood, and TCR repertoires in tissues likely differ from the TCR repertoires found in blood.

Sequencing was done on a sample of naive CD4+ T cells sorted from blood. The cell subset or site label here, explained by the study, means: CD45RA+ positively selected. The chain is made from TRBV30 and TRBJ2-2, with 10 bases matching TRBD1. The clonotype comes from a man between 18 and 35 years old in good health. The CDR3 in this case is CAWSARQGATGELFF. The nucleotide sequence reads as follows: TGTGCCTGGAGTGCCCGACAGGGGGCCACCGGGGAGCTGTTTTTT. The full variable domain, with segments outside the CDR3 supplied by the reference TRBV30 and TRBJ2-2 proteins, appears as SQTIHQWPATLVQPVGSPLSLECTVEGTSNPNLYWYRQAAGRGLQLLFYSVGIGQISSEVPQNLSASRPQDRQFILSSKKLLLSDSGFYLCAWSARQGATGELFFGEGSRLTVL.